The clone carrying this T cell receptor beta chain was counted only a few times. Its target is unknown. This record comes from a study of blood T cells in healthy people across ages. Study-wide results and limits: Calculation of diversity from one million T cells yielded estimates considered to be underestimates.

Germline values: CDR1 SGHRS, CDR2 YFSETQ. Trimming cost V 2 bases and J 3 bases; bases outside gene matches: 6. The CDR3 is made up of 15 amino acids. Alongside a J-beta primer mix, a sample-barcoded 5' primer served in a second PCR lasting about 7 to 12 cycles. TCRdb independently ran MiXCR on the 5' RACE reads; one entry per CDR3 protein. Of around 1,900,000 distinct CDR3 sequences in the sample, approximately 40% were seen once. Sequencing input: blood. V is TRBV5-1 and J is TRBJ2-5; 8 nucleotides agree with TRBD2. The TCR originated in a human donor in good health. CDR3 residues: CASSFRGLVKETQYF. Written as DNA, the CDR3 is TGCGCCAGCAGCTTCCGGGGACTAGTGAAAGAGACCCAGTACTTC.